The source of this T cell receptor beta chain is a study of cytomegalovirus exposure and HLA in healthy donors. Overall study context: One earlier analysis, a look at roughly 170 million T cells, found some 100 million unique TCR beta sequences. General study points: CMV antigen specificity was confirmed in vitro for a few CMV-associated chains. It was shown in a later analysis that HLA-associated TCR beta chains were more clonally expanded than other, equally common chains.

Concerning this clone: Its cognate antigen is unknown.

This CDR3 region has 15 residues. Germline CDR1 is MNHEY and CDR2 is SMNVEV (reference sequence). Trimming stripped 2 bases from V and 0 bases from J, with 11 bases between. 60 Vbeta and 13 Jbeta primers were used in PCR. Assay used: immunoSEQ multiplex PCR; TCRdb lists only in-frame clones, some missing. The table includes some 170,000 clones, roughly 80% detected once. The chain has TRBV27 and TRBJ2-7; TRBD1 is a possible D gene (6 bases). The sequencing sample was made of PBMCs. The sequence was collected from a woman aged 18-30 years in good health and CMV-seropositive. The CDR3 spells CASSLQGPHSYEQYF. The CDR3 nucleotides are TGTGCCAGCAGTTTACAGGGGCCCCACTCCTACGAGCAGTACTTC.